A selection of T cell receptor beta chains follows, all from one sample in a study of response to subunit inactivated influenza vaccine. TCRdb re-derived calls from the RT-PCR reads in MiXCR, one entry per CDR3 protein. The sample contains 550,000 to 600,000 distinct CDR3 sequences, approximately 12% of which appear only once. Sequenced material: PBMCs from blood, taken on the day of vaccination. These receptors all come from a man in his fifties who received an inactivated influenza vaccine. The CDR3 runs from the conserved cysteine through the conserved F or W. A D gene is named only where the DNA matches it firmly. A row's size may be missing; if present it is once, few, many or a size class.

>TRBJ1-4|-|-|TRBV25-1
CASSAGTLEKLFF
TGTGCCAGCAGTGCCGGGACACTTGAAAAACTGTTTTTT
>TRBJ2-1|-|TRBD2|TRBV20-1
CSARGGADNEQFF
TGCAGTGCTAGGGGAGGGGCCGACAATGAGCAGTTCTTC
>TRBJ1-4|few|-|TRBV3-1
CASSQEWTEKLFF
TGTGCCAGCAGCCAAGAGTGGACCGAAAAACTGTTTTTT
>TRBJ2-1|few|TRBD2|TRBV6-2/TRBV6-3
CASSSSGGGDNEQFF
TGTGCCAGCAGTTCAAGCGGGGGAGGAGACAATGAGCAGTTCTTC
>TRBJ2-1|-|TRBD1|TRBV6-1
CASMTGTGDLSYNEQFF
TGTGCCAGCATGACCGGGACAGGTGATCTTTCCTACAATGAGCAGTTCTTC
>TRBJ1-5|few|-|TRBV15
CATSRTGNQPQHF
TGTGCCACCAGCAGAACAGGGAATCAGCCCCAGCATTTT
>TRBJ2-1|few|-|TRBV7-8
CASSHRRTIPYNEQFF
TGTGCCAGCAGCCACCGCCGGACGATCCCCTACAATGAGCAGTTCTTC
>TRBJ2-1|few|-|TRBV7-2
CASSLAQALYNEQFF
TGTGCCAGCAGCTTAGCCCAGGCCCTCTACAATGAGCAGTTCTTC
>TRBJ2-7|few|-|TRBV20-1
CSARDARRASYEQYF
TGCAGTGCTAGAGATGCACGGCGGGCTTCCTACGAGCAGTACTTC
>TRBJ2-1|few|TRBD2|TRBV12-3/TRBV12-4
CASSLWGRADEQFF
TGTGCCAGCAGTTTATGGGGGAGGGCCGATGAGCAGTTCTTC
>TRBJ2-3|-|TRBD2|TRBV25-1
CATRLAGNTDTQYF
TGTGCCACTCGACTAGCGGGAAACACAGATACGCAGTATTTT
>TRBJ1-3|few|-|TRBV5-5
CASRTVSTNTIYF
TGTGCCAGTAGGACAGTCTCCACGAACACCATATATTTT
>TRBJ2-7|few|-|TRBV7-9
CASSSANHEQYF
TGTGCCAGCAGCTCTGCAAATCACGAGCAGTACTTC
>TRBJ1-2|few|TRBD1|TRBV7-9
CASSWTLTGDALTF
TGTGCCAGCAGCTGGACGCTGACAGGGGATGCTCTCACCTTC
>TRBJ2-7|-|-|TRBV20-1
CSGLGGRYEQYF
TGCAGTGGCCTAGGAGGGCGGTACGAGCAGTACTTC
>TRBJ2-7|few|-|TRBV27
CASSFWGPSGAYEQYF
TGTGCCAGCAGTTTTTGGGGACCTTCAGGGGCCTACGAGCAGTACTTC
>TRBJ2-7|-|TRBD2|TRBV3-1
CASSQAIGGRVGNEQYF
TGTGCCAGCAGCCAAGCAATCGGCGGGAGGGTCGGGAACGAGCAGTACTTC
>TRBJ2-5|many|TRBD1|TRBV5-1
CASSQGQGQETQYF
TGCGCCAGCAGCCAAGGACAGGGCCAAGAGACCCAGTACTTC
>TRBJ2-3|-|-|TRBV15
CATSRVGGTDTQYF
TGTGCCACCAGCAGAGTTGGGGGCACAGATACGCAGTATTTT
>TRBJ2-7|few|TRBD2|TRBV2
CASKETGGRAYEQYF
TGTGCCAGCAAAGAAACGGGGGGTCGGGCCTACGAGCAGTACTTC
>TRBJ2-2|-|TRBD1|TRBV20-1
CSAGVGTELTGELFF
TGCAGTGCTGGCGTGGGGACAGAGCTGACCGGGGAGCTGTTTTTT
>TRBJ1-6|many|TRBD1|TRBV12-3/TRBV12-4
CASRTGVNNSPLHF
TGTGCCAGCAGGACAGGGGTGAATAATTCACCCCTCCACTTT
>TRBJ2-1|few|TRBD2|TRBV29-1
CSVDGTSGWDRTNEQFF
TGCAGCGTTGATGGGACTAGCGGGTGGGACCGGACCAATGAGCAGTTCTTC
>TRBJ2-4|-|-|TRBV28
CASSFGVYIQYF
TGTGCCAGCAGTTTCGGCGTCTACATTCAGTACTTC
>TRBJ2-5|-|TRBD1|TRBV18
CASSPAPTGGAETQYF
TGTGCCAGCTCACCCGCGCCGACAGGGGGCGCCGAGACCCAGTACTTC
>TRBJ2-5|-|-|TRBV7-9
CASSLNIETQYF
TGTGCCAGCAGCTTAAACATTGAGACCCAGTACTTC
>TRBJ1-4|-|-|TRBV5-1
CASSVGQVNEKLFF
TGCGCCAGCAGCGTTGGACAAGTCAATGAAAAACTGTTTTTT
>TRBJ2-7|few|TRBD2|TRBV6-2/TRBV6-3
CASSFSGRGYEQYF
TGTGCCAGCAGTTTCAGCGGGAGGGGTTACGAGCAGTACTTC
>TRBJ1-3|few|-|TRBV27
CASSFTGGNTIYF
TGTGCCAGCAGTTTTACCGGGGGAAACACCATATATTTT
>TRBJ1-2|few|-|TRBV6-5
CASSYSAHNPVLGYGYTF
TGTGCCAGCAGTTACTCGGCGCATAACCCCGTTCTGGGCTATGGCTACACCTTC
>TRBJ2-7|few|-|TRBV2
CASSVSKSSYEQYF
TGTGCCAGCAGTGTGTCCAAGTCCTCCTACGAGCAGTACTTC
>TRBJ2-1|few|TRBD2|TRBV12-3/TRBV12-4
CASSLGTSGRLQFF
TGTGCCAGCAGTCTCGGGACTAGCGGGAGGCTACAGTTCTTC
>TRBJ1-5|few|-|TRBV28
CASSLGWTTFPNQPQHF
TGTGCCAGCAGTTTAGGATGGACAACCTTCCCAAATCAGCCCCAGCATTTT
>TRBJ2-7|many|-|TRBV6-2/TRBV6-3
CASSYGKGSDEQYF
TGTGCCAGCAGTTACGGGAAGGGGTCGGACGAGCAGTACTTC
>TRBJ2-1|few|-|TRBV7-6
CASSLVGRTITSSYNEQFF
TGTGCCAGCAGCTTAGTGGGCAGGACAATCACGAGCTCCTACAATGAGCAGTTCTTC
>TRBJ2-3|-|-|TRBV14
CASSPASYTQYF
TGTGCCAGCAGCCCCGCTAGCTATACGCAGTATTTT
>TRBJ1-5|many|-|TRBV12-3/TRBV12-4
CASSLSTGPQHF
TGTGCCAGCAGTTTGAGCACCGGGCCCCAGCATTTT
>TRBJ1-2|-|-|TRBV10-2
CASSDDRRNPGYTF
TGCGCCAGCAGTGACGACAGAAGAAATCCTGGCTACACCTTC
>TRBJ2-5|few|-|TRBV10-1
CASRAPPGAQETQYF
TGCGCCAGCAGAGCCCCCCCCGGGGCTCAAGAGACCCAGTACTTC
>TRBJ2-5|many|-|TRBV12-3/TRBV12-4
CASLTGSGAQYF
TGTGCCAGCCTCACAGGGTCCGGGGCCCAGTACTTC
>TRBJ2-7|-|-|TRBV28
CASTPTAVAYEQYF
TGTGCCAGCACCCCTACTGCGGTGGCCTACGAGCAGTACTTC
>TRBJ2-2|-|TRBD2|TRBV5-1
CASSLRLAGGGNTGELFF
TGCGCCAGCAGCTTGAGACTAGCGGGAGGAGGCAACACCGGGGAGCTGTTTTTT
>TRBJ2-1|few|TRBD2|TRBV6-5
CASSTGGGEQFF
TGTGCCAGCAGTACCGGGGGGGGTGAGCAGTTCTTC
>TRBJ2-1|many|TRBD2|TRBV28
CASGTWKLAGETSYNEQFF
TGTGCCAGCGGGACGTGGAAACTAGCGGGAGAGACCTCCTACAATGAGCAGTTCTTC
>TRBJ2-7|many|TRBD1|TRBV29-1
CSVPAGTGGYEQYF
TGCAGCGTTCCCGCCGGGACAGGGGGCTACGAGCAGTACTTC
>TRBJ1-1|many|-|TRBV12-3/TRBV12-4
CASSLSGGITEAFF
TGTGCCAGCAGTCTCTCCGGAGGGATCACTGAAGCTTTCTTT
>TRBJ2-1|few|TRBD2|TRBV4-3
CASSQEIMGGDEQFF
TGCGCCAGCAGCCAAGAAATTATGGGGGGGGATGAGCAGTTCTTC
>TRBJ2-5|-|-|TRBV9
CASSPALFQETQYF
TGTGCCAGCAGCCCAGCACTATTTCAAGAGACCCAGTACTTC
>TRBJ2-6|many|-|TRBV5-1
CASSMVGVGANVLTF
TGCGCCAGCAGCATGGTGGGAGTTGGGGCCAACGTCCTGACTTTC
>TRBJ1-4|few|TRBD1|TRBV4-1
CASSQGRQGFNEKLFF
TGCGCCAGCAGCCAAGGGAGACAGGGGTTTAATGAAAAACTGTTTTTT
>TRBJ2-5|few|-|TRBV12-3/TRBV12-4
CASSLGDGETQYF
TGTGCCAGCAGTTTAGGCGATGGGGAGACCCAGTACTTC
>TRBJ1-4|-|-|TRBV7-9
CASSTTQGREKLFF
TGTGCCAGCAGCACAACACAGGGCCGGGAAAAACTGTTTTTT
>TRBJ2-3|-|TRBD2|TRBV20-1
CSARVAGGPTDTQYF
TGCAGTGCTAGAGTAGCGGGAGGGCCCACAGATACGCAGTATTTT
>TRBJ1-3|-|-|TRBV7-2
CASSPQAGSGNTIYF
TGTGCCAGCAGCCCTCAGGCGGGATCTGGAAACACCATATATTTT
>TRBJ2-1|-|-|TRBV7-8
CASSPAWEGPSYNEQFF
TGTGCCAGCAGCCCTGCTTGGGAAGGGCCCTCCTACAATGAGCAGTTCTTC
>TRBJ2-7|few|-|TRBV20-1
CSARAAGPYEQYF
TGCAGTGCTAGAGCGGCGGGACCCTACGAGCAGTACTTC
>TRBJ1-2|-|TRBD1|TRBV18
CASSPRTGVGANYGYTF
TGTGCCAGCTCACCAAGGACAGGGGTTGGAGCTAACTATGGCTACACCTTC